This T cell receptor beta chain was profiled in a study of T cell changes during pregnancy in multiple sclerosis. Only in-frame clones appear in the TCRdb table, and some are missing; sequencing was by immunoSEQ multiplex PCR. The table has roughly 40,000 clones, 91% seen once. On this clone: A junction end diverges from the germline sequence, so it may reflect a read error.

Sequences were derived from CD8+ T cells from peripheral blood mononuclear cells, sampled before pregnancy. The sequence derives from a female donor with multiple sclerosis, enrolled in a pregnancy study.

CDR3 in amino acids: CASSLAGEWGAF. Written as DNA, the CDR3 is TGTGCCAGCAGCTTGGCGGGGGAGTGGGGGGCCTTC. The gene calls are TRBV5-4 and TRBJ1-2; TRBD1 is a possible D gene (5 bases). CDR1 and CDR2 from the germline V gene are SGHNT and YYREEE (reference sequence). CDR3 length equals 12 residues.